Sequencing of this T cell receptor (beta chain) was carried out in a study of blood T cell repertoires in COVID-19. Looking at the study overall: The cDNA or gDNA used as material had been derived from T cells, B-cell-depleted T cells, or PBMCs.

CDR3 length equals 13 residues. The germline V gene encodes CDR1 LNHDA and CDR2 SQIVND (reference sequence). Trimming shortened V by 6 bases and J by 5 bases, and 14 bases separated the two germline ends. Original methodology: Estimated nucleated cell counts came from reference gene primer amplification. Using immunoSEQ multiplex PCR, the repertoire was profiled, and TCRdb retains in-frame clones only, with some absent. D and trimming come from the DNA, and the V and J calls and clone size come from that table. Altogether about 69,000 clones are present, roughly 89% being singletons, with the ten largest covering 1.5% to 2.5%.

The clonotype originates from a man younger than 45 with acute or convalescent COVID-19. This chain joins TRBV19 and TRBJ2-7, with D maybe TRBD1 (6 bases). The specimen sequenced was peripheral blood. CDR3 sequence reads: CASSQRGSDEQYF. CDR3 in DNA: TGTGCCAGTAGCCAGAGGGGGTCAGACGAGCAGTACTTC.